This T cell receptor (beta chain) was sequenced during a study of T cells in Graves' hyperthyroidism and ophthalmopathy. Study-wide findings and caveats: Blood also held most thyroid clonotypes expanded beyond 0.001.

The CDR3 totals 14 residues. V was pared by 3 bases and J by 2 bases, with 11 bases between. The germline CDR1 and CDR2 sequences are MNHEY and SMNVEV (reference sequence). This clonotype was picked up many times. As yet, its antigen is unknown. TCR beta CDR3 sequences were amplified from RNA transcripts. The primer set for the first-round RT-PCR of the TCR CDR3 was HTBI. TCRdb re-called the multiplex PCR reads with MiXCR, one entry per CDR3 protein. The table has 300,000 to 450,000 distinct CDR3 sequences, roughly 20% seen once. Material for sequencing was blood. The chain joins TRBV27 to TRBJ2-7; tentatively, D is TRBD1 or TRBD2 (5 bases each). The sequence came from a woman aged 40-49 years with Graves' ophthalmopathy. The chain's CDR3 is CASSFGTSTYEQYF. The CDR3 coding sequence is TGTGCCAGCAGTTTTGGGACGAGTACCTACGAGCAGTACTTC.